This T cell receptor beta chain was obtained from a study of blood T cell repertoires in COVID-19. The V gene's germline CDR1 is MNHEY and CDR2 SVGEGT. The length of the CDR3 is 16 residues. The ends lost 2 bases at V and 5 bases at J; junction bases unmatched: 10. As handled by the study authors: Estimated nucleated cell counts came from reference gene primer amplification. Only in-frame clones appear in the TCRdb table, and some are missing; sequencing was by immunoSEQ multiplex PCR. The V and J calls and clone size were taken over from that table, and D and trimming were inferred from the DNA. The sample has 150,000 to 170,000 clones; approximately 80% are singletons.

The rearrangement joins TRBV6-2 or TRBV6-3 to TRBJ1-2; 8 nucleotides align to TRBD1. The source material was peripheral blood. This TCR was recovered from a woman aged 80 or over with acute or convalescent COVID-19. The CDR3, as DNA: TGTGCCAGCAGTTACGGACAGGGTAGCCGCCTTTATGGCTACACCTTC. It specifies CASSYGQGSRLYGYTF.